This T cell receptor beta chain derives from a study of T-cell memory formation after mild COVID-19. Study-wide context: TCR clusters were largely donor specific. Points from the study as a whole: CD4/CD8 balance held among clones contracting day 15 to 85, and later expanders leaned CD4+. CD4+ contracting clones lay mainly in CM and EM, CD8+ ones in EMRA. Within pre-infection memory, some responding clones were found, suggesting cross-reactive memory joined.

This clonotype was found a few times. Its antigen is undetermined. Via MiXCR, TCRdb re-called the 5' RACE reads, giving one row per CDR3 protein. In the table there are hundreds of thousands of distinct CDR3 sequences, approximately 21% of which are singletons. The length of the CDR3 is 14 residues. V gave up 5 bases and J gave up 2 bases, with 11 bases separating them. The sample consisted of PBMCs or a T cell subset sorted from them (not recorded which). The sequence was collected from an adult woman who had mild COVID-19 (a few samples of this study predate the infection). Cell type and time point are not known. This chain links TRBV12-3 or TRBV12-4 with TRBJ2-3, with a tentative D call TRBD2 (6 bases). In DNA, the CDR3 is TGTGCCAGCAGTCCAGCGGGCGCCACAGATACGCAGTATTTT. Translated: CASSPAGATDTQYF.